This T cell receptor (beta chain) was documented in a study of naive and memory T cell subsets. CD4+ T cell IFNgamma after overnight CMV lysate exposure gave donor CMV status. Cells stained for CD3, CD4, CD8, CD45RA and CD27 were sorted into four subsets. An equimolar mix of two oligonucleotides served as the beta constant-region primer for TRBC1 and TRBC2. Ligated cDNA was amplified by four rounds of PCR with nested alpha and beta constant-region primers and SP2. An oligonucleotide with the SP2 primer and a 12-nucleotide UMI was ligated to the cDNA 3' end. TCRdb re-analysed the UMI-ligation and nested PCR reads in MiXCR, keeping a single row per CDR3 protein. The sample holds under 150,000 distinct CDR3 sequences, approximately 21% seen once. This CDR3 comprises 15 residues. With V trimmed by 5 bases and J by 3 bases, 6 bases remained unmatched. CDR1 SGHAT and CDR2 FQNNGV come from the germline V gene.

In the case of this clonotype: Its antigen is as yet unknown.

Study results and limitations: Possibly reflecting memory cells re-expressing CD45RA, a few larger clonotypes occurred in naive repertoires, especially CD8. In CD4 and CD8 cells, diversity dropped from naive through EMRA.

The chain has TRBV11-2 and TRBJ2-3; TRBD2 matches at 9 bases. The sequenced material came from naive CD8+ T cells from blood. This sequence originates from a human donor in good health. The CDR3 loop reads CASSDSGRATDTQYF. The CDR3 DNA reads TGTGCCAGCAGCGATAGCGGGAGAGCTACAGATACGCAGTATTTT.